A selection of T cell receptor beta chains follows, all from one sample in a study of CD8+CD57+ T cells in acquired aplastic anemia. TCRdb fed the reads into MiXCR, producing one record per CDR3 protein. Of around 150,000 distinct CDR3 sequences listed, 71% are singletons. The sample consisted of sorted CD4+, CD8+, or CD8+CD57+ T cells (not recorded which) from PBMCs. The receptors were sampled from a human donor with aplastic anemia. CDR3s include the opening cysteine and the closing phenylalanine or tryptophan. The order of the fields is CDR3 length, J gene, clone size, D gene, V gene, CDR3 protein, CDR3 DNA. A D gene is named only where the DNA matches it firmly. Expanded clones are given a class, and other clones once, few, many or no size at all.

cdr3_length: 12
j_call: TRBJ2-6
clone_size: -
d_call: -
v_call: TRBV6-4
cdr3_aa: CASSYRDNVLTF
cdr3_nt: TGTGCCAGCAGTTACCGGGACAACGTCCTGACTTTC

cdr3_length: 14
j_call: TRBJ2-1
clone_size: -
d_call: -
v_call: TRBV5-5
cdr3_aa: CASSSGLQGNEQFF
cdr3_nt: TGTGCCAGCAGCTCGGGGCTACAAGGAAATGAGCAGTTCTTC

cdr3_length: 14
j_call: TRBJ2-7
clone_size: -
d_call: TRBD1
v_call: TRBV25-1
cdr3_aa: CASSARQGNYEQYF
cdr3_nt: TGTGCCAGCAGCGCCCGACAGGGGAACTACGAGCAGTACTTC

cdr3_length: 17
j_call: TRBJ1-1
clone_size: -
d_call: -
v_call: TRBV15
cdr3_aa: CATSRDEVWASPTEAFF
cdr3_nt: TGTGCCACCAGCAGAGATGAGGTCTGGGCGTCGCCGACTGAAGCTTTCTTT

cdr3_length: 15
j_call: TRBJ2-1
clone_size: -
d_call: TRBD2
v_call: TRBV10-3
cdr3_aa: CATNRAREGLDEQFF
cdr3_nt: TGTGCCACCAATCGGGCGCGGGAGGGCCTCGATGAGCAGTTCTTC

cdr3_length: 15
j_call: TRBJ2-3
clone_size: many
d_call: TRBD2
v_call: TRBV6-1
cdr3_aa: CASSEASGATDTQYF
cdr3_nt: TGTGCCAGCAGTGAAGCCAGCGGGGCCACAGATACGCAGTATTTT

cdr3_length: 14
j_call: TRBJ2-1
clone_size: few
d_call: TRBD2
v_call: TRBV20-1
cdr3_aa: CSARELAGYNEQFF
cdr3_nt: TGCAGTGCTAGAGAGCTAGCGGGATACAATGAGCAGTTCTTC

cdr3_length: 12
j_call: TRBJ1-2
clone_size: once
d_call: TRBD1
v_call: TRBV19
cdr3_aa: CASRGTVYGYTF
cdr3_nt: TGTGCCAGTAGGGGGACAGTCTATGGCTACACCTTC

cdr3_length: 14
j_call: TRBJ1-6
clone_size: -
d_call: -
v_call: TRBV7-9
cdr3_aa: CASSTQVGVSPLHF
cdr3_nt: TGTGCCAGCAGCACCCAGGTGGGGGTTTCACCCCTCCACTTT

cdr3_length: 17
j_call: TRBJ1-2
clone_size: -
d_call: TRBD1
v_call: TRBV7-3
cdr3_aa: CASSLGRTGRERDGYTF
cdr3_nt: TGTGCCAGCAGCTTAGGGCGGACAGGGAGGGAGAGGGATGGCTACACCTTC